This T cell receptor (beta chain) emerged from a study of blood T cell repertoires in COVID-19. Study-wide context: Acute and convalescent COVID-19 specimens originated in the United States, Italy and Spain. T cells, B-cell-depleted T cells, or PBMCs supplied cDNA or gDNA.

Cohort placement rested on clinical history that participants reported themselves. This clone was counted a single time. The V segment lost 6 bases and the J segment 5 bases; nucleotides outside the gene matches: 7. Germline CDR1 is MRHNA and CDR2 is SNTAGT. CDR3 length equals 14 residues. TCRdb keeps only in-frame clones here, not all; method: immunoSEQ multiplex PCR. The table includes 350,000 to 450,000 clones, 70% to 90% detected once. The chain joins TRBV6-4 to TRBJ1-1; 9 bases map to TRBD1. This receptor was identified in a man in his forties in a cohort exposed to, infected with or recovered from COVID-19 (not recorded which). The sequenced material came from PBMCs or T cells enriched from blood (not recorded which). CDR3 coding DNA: TGTGCCAGCAGCATCACAGGGGGCAATACTGAAGCTTTCTTT. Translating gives CASSITGGNTEAFF.